This entry is about one TCR beta chain. Its target is not known. V gave up 1 base and J gave up 2 bases, with 20 bases separating them. Germline V gives CDR1 LGHNA, CDR2 YNFKEQ. The CDR3 is made up of 19 amino acids. TCR alpha and TCR beta cDNA libraries with sample barcodes and UMIs came from 5'RACE using constant-segment primers. TCRdb used MiXCR to reprocess the 5' RACE reads, holding one entry per CDR3 protein. The data show about 190,000 distinct CDR3 sequences, with 15% to 20% seen just once and about 2.4% held by the top ten. These data come from a study of T-cell memory formation after mild COVID-19. On the study more broadly: Largely, the TCR clusters proved donor specific.

The study's findings and limits: SARS-CoV-2 specificity was not confirmed for second-wave clones peaking on day 37. CD4/CD8 balance held among clones contracting day 15 to 85, and later expanders leaned CD4+.

This chain uses TRBV4-2 with TRBJ2-2; D tentatively fits TRBD1 or TRBD2 (7 bases each). The sequence was obtained from an adult woman who had mild COVID-19 (a few samples of this study predate the infection). Cell type and time point are not known. Source material: PBMCs or a T cell subset sorted from them (not recorded which). CDR3 coding DNA: TGTGCCAGCAGCCAAGCCCTTATACAGGGGAGGGCAAACACCGGGGAGCTGTTTTTT. Its protein product is CASSQALIQGRANTGELFF.